The T cell receptor (beta chain) described here comes from a study of shared clonotypes between healthy human individuals. In replicate PCRs of unsorted PBMC, 300 ng DNA, tens of thousands of T cell genomes, was used. Profiling relied on immunoSEQ multiplex PCR, and the TCRdb table lists in-frame clones only, not all of them. The sample carries about 520,000 clones, more than 75% recorded once. V dropped 3 bases and J dropped 2 bases, with 10 bases sitting between them. The CDR3 consists of 13 residues. The V gene's germline CDR1 is SQVTM and CDR2 ANQGSEA. Sequenced material: PBMCs. This chain connects TRBV29-1 to TRBJ2-5; weak D call: TRBD1 (5 bases). This clonotype originated in a woman aged 40 to 49 in good health. Some clones in this sample may be carry-over from other donors' samples. The CDR3 DNA follows: TGCAGCGTTGAGCGACAGCTACAAGAGACCCAGTACTTC. Protein: CSVERQLQETQYF.